Sequencing of this TCR beta chain was carried out in a study of glioma-infiltrating T cells. Using RNA template, CDR3s of TCR alpha and beta were amplified with iRepertoire arm-PCR. One-step reverse transcription and amplification started from approximately 100-400 ng of tissue mRNA or PBMC total RNA. Each CDR3 protein gets one entry after TCRdb re-called the multiplex PCR reads with MiXCR. The data hold around 190,000 distinct CDR3 sequences, with around 40% observed a single time. V shed 5 bases, J shed 5 bases, and the junction held 3 bases outside the gene matches. The CDR3 runs to 13 residues. In this sample, this clonotype turned up a few times.

The sequenced sample consisted of glioma tissue, nonneoplastic brain tissue, or PBMCs (not recorded which). The chain couples TRBV12-3 or TRBV12-4 to TRBJ2-3; 8 bases map to TRBD2. The receptor was isolated from a human donor with low-grade glioma or glioblastoma, undergoing nonglioma brain surgery, or in good health (not recorded which). For the CDR3, the DNA is TGTGCCAGCAGTCGGGAGGGCCGAGATACGCAGTATTTT. This translates into CASSREGRDTQYF.